This TCR beta chain was identified during a study of T cell responses to AZD1222 COVID-19 vaccine. Findings and limits, study-wide: Only six or seven AZD1222 recipients tested seropositive at baseline. Spike-specific TCR breadth and depth both grew after two AZD1222 doses. There were repertoire samples only from the period after the peak T cell response. Across spike, vaccine-associated CD4 TCRs were found, dominant at 160-218 and 743-854.

The CDR3 is made up of 13 amino acids. V lost 5 bases, J lost 5 bases, and 11 bases lay in between. The germline gives CDR1 SGHDT, CDR2 YYEEEE. Remarks on this clone: Its antigen is not known.

Generated by immunoSEQ multiplex PCR, the TCRdb table keeps only in-frame clones and is missing some. This table has over 60,000 clones, 79% appearing once. This chain connects TRBV5-6 to TRBJ1-5, with TRBD1 as a possible D gene (5 bases). The material was peripheral blood, obtained on day 0 of MenACWY control vaccination. This TCR came from an adult in good health. For the CDR3, the DNA is TGTGCCAGCAGTAAGGACACGGATCAGCCCCAGCATTTT. This gives the protein CASSKDTDQPQHF.